This T cell receptor (beta chain) derives from a study of blood T cells in healthy people across ages. A J-beta primer mix and a sample-barcoded 5' primer were used in a second PCR of about 7 to 12 cycles. The template-switch adaptor was a 5' adaptor with 12 random nucleotides. It tagged each cDNA molecule. TCRdb independently ran MiXCR on the 5' RACE reads; one entry per CDR3 protein. The table records fewer than 750,000 distinct CDR3 sequences, roughly 43% of them present only once. Worth noting for this clonotype: At one end the junction does not follow the germline gene, possibly because of a read error.

The receptor was derived from a man aged 80 or over in good health. The sample taken for sequencing was blood.

CDR3 sequence (DNA): TGTGCCGCCAGTCTCCCTTCCACCAGGGCGGGAGGCGAGCAGTACTTC. Its protein is CAASLPSTRAGGEQYF. The V call is TRBV24-1, the J call TRBJ2-7; 8 bases line up with TRBD2. This CDR3 region has 16 residues. Germline CDR1 reads KGHDR; CDR2 reads SFDVKD.